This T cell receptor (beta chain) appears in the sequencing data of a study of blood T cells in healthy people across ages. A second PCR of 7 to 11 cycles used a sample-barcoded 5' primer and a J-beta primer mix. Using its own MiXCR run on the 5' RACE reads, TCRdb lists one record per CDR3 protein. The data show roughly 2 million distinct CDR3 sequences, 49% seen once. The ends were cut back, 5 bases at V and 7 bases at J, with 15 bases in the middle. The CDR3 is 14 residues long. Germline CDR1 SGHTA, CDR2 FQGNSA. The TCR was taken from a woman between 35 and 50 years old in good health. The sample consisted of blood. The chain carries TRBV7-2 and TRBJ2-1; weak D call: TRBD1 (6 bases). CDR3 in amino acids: CASSPGTFGNEQFF. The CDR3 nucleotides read TGTGCCAGCAGCCCTGGGACATTTGGGAATGAGCAGTTCTTC.